The 9 T cell receptor beta chains reported below all come from one sample, sequenced in a study of shared clonotypes between healthy human individuals. Using immunoSEQ multiplex PCR, the repertoire was profiled, and TCRdb retains in-frame clones only, with some absent. The data hold about 2,500,000 clones, with approximately 94% observed a single time. The sequenced material came from naive CD4+ T cells sorted from blood. Stated subset: CD45RA+ positively selected. The receptors derive from a man between 18 and 29 years old in good health.

About this clone: The identical CDR3 is also encoded by other nucleotide sequences in the sample. The V call is TRBV11-2, the J call TRBJ2-1; D gene ambiguous. Germline V gene lookup returns CDR1 SGHAT and CDR2 FQNNGV. V lost 1 base and J 2 bases, leaving 3 bases between the germline ends. This CDR3 contains 13 residues. For the CDR3, the DNA is TGTGCCAGCAGCTTAGTCCCCTACAATGAGCAGTTCTTC. Amino acid sequence: CASSLVPYNEQFF.

Concerning this clone itself: The same CDR3 can be traced to other DNA sequences in this sample. The rearrangement joins TRBV20-1 to TRBJ1-2; D gene uncertain. The V gene's germline CDR1 is DFQATT and CDR2 SNEGSKA (reference sequence). Trimming removed 1 base at V and 5 bases at J, with 5 bases between. The CDR3 runs 11 residues. The CDR3 nucleotides read TGCAGTGCTAGAGGACCGTATGGCTACACCTTC. This encodes CSARGPYGYTF.

This clone was counted a single time. J is TRBJ2-7 and V is TRBV11-1; 8 nucleotides match TRBD1. CDR1 is SGHAT, CDR2 FQDESV, per germline (reference sequence). The CDR3 spans 15 residues. Trimming cost V 5 bases and J 7 bases; bases outside gene matches: 13. The CDR3 bases are TGTGCCAGCAGCGCGTCGCACGGACAGGGCGAGGAGCAGTACTTC. Translation: CASSASHGQGEEQYF.

V is TRBV18 and J is TRBJ1-6, with a tentative D call TRBD1 (6 bases). Trimming cost V 6 bases and J 6 bases, with 12 bases left between them. Germline values: CDR1 KGHSH, CDR2 LQKENI. CDR3 size: 14 residues. The CDR3 region has the DNA TGTGCCAGCTCCCCGGACAGAATTAATTCACCCCTCCACTTT. It translates to CASSPDRINSPLHF.

The genes are TRBV19 and TRBJ2-3; D unresolved. Germline assignment: CDR1 LNHDA and CDR2 SQIVND (reference sequence). CDR3 length: 14 amino acids. Between the trimmed V and J ends, which lost 3 bases and 4 bases, there was a span of 11 bases. CDR3 protein: CASSIAASADTQYF. Written as DNA, the CDR3 is TGTGCCAGTAGTATTGCTGCGTCGGCAGATACGCAGTATTTT. The whole variable domain, remainder taken from reference TRBV19 and TRBJ2-3, is DGGITQSPKYLFRKEGQNVTLSCEQNLNHDAMYWYRQDPGQGLRLIYYSQIVNDFQKGDIAEGYSVSREKKESFPLTVTSAQKNPTAFYLCASSIAASADTQYFGPGTRLTVL.

The chain is built from TRBV9 and TRBJ1-2; D call uncertain. Germline CDR1 and CDR2: SGDLS and YYNGEE. Trimming shortened V by 1 base and J by 3 bases, and 10 bases separated the two germline ends. The CDR3 loop spans 14 amino acids. The CDR3 reads CASSVTPWDYGYTF. The DNA for the CDR3 is TGTGCCAGCAGCGTAACGCCCTGGGACTATGGCTACACCTTC. Using reference TRBV9 and TRBJ1-2 for the parts outside the CDR3, the full variable domain is DSGVTQTPKHLITATGQRVTLRCSPRSGDLSVYWYQQSLDQGLQFLIQYYNGEERAKGNILERFSAQQFPDLHSELNLSSLELGDSALYFCASSVTPWDYGYTFGSGTRLTVV.

The chain couples TRBV19 to TRBJ2-7; TRBD1 aligns across 8 bases. The CDR3 extends over 14 amino acids. CDR1 is LNHDA and CDR2 is SQIVND in the germline V gene (reference sequence). V shed 10 bases and J 3 bases; nucleotides not matched to a gene: 11. In DNA, the CDR3 is TGTGCCACTCGACAGGGACAGGAGAACTACGAGCAGTACTTC. Translating it yields CATRQGQENYEQYF.

The V call is TRBV25-1, the J call TRBJ2-2; 8 positions agree with TRBD2. The CDR3 length is 17 residues. V lost 1 base and J lost 1; bases outside the gene matches: 5. Per germline, CDR1 MGHDK and CDR2 SYGVNS. CDR3 sequence (DNA): TGTGCCAGCAGTGAATCTCCGGGACTAGGGAACACCGGGGAGCTGTTTTTT. Translating it yields CASSESPGLGNTGELFF.

V is TRBV2 and J is TRBJ1-5; TRBD1 agrees at 9 bases. The CDR3 totals 15 residues. V shed 5 bases and J 2 bases; nucleotides not matched to a gene: 4. Germline-derived CDR1 and CDR2 are SNHLY and FYNNEI. Written as DNA, the CDR3 is TGTGCCAGCAGTCGGACAGGGGACGGCAATCAGCCCCAGCATTTT. Amino acids: CASSRTGDGNQPQHF.